The present TCR beta chain was sequenced within a study of CXCR3-negative and CXCR3-positive naive CD8 T cells. For the study at large: The TRB read total, 120 million to 150 million, broke down to about 1.5 +/- 0.3 million reads per library.

The authors made the TRB cDNA libraries by 5' RACE using UMI labels. TCRdb reprocessed the 5' RACE reads; each CDR3 protein has one entry and no DNA is given. The specimen's table records 100,000 to 150,000 distinct CDR3 sequences. Of note for this clonotype: No antigen is known for it.

Whole-study results and caveats: Comparison of naive CXCR3-negative and CXCR3-positive cells revealed similar TRBV-TRBJ usage, while memory cells differed. CXCR3-negative naive cells had less hydrophobic TRB CDR3s than did CXCR3-positive naive cells.

Triplicates of about 270,000 cells were sorted from each CD8+ T cell subset. The clonotype originates from a human donor in good health. Some clones in this sample may be carry-over from other donors' samples. Material: naive CXCR3+ CD8+ T cells from blood. The subset here: CD45RO-CCR7+CD27+CD95- naive CD8+ T cells expressing CXCR3 (TNR3+).

The CDR3 sequence: CASSPMTGISNEQFF. The chain joins TRBV27 to TRBJ2-1; TCRdb picks TRBD1, but there is no DNA to check that call. The CDR3 is 15 residues long. Germline CDR1 is MNHEY and CDR2 is SMNVEV (reference sequence).